This is a list of T cell receptor beta chains from one sample in a study of tumor and adjacent non-tumor tissue in lung cancer. TCRdb reprocessed the multiplex PCR reads via MiXCR and lists one record per CDR3 protein. This sample has tens of thousands of distinct CDR3 sequences, with over 60% found just once. Input material: distant non-tumor lung tissue. The receptors stem from a man between 70 and 80 years old with non-small cell lung cancer. Both conserved end residues are part of each CDR3. The D gene is left open where the match is weak. Size values are once, few and many counts, or a class for expanded clones, and some rows have none.

size,V,J,D,DNA,CDR3
many,TRBV29-1,TRBJ2-2,-,TGCAGCGTTGAACACTCCAGACCAGATCCAAACACCGGGGAGCTGTTTTTT,CSVEHSRPDPNTGELFF
-,TRBV25-1,TRBJ2-1,-,TGTGCCAGCAGTGAATCCCCCCTCGGGTACAATGAGCAGTTCTTC,CASSESPLGYNEQFF
-,TRBV20-1,TRBJ1-5,TRBD1,TGCAGTGCAATCATTAACTCGGGACAGAAGGGCAATCAGCCCCAGCATTTT,CSAIINSGQKGNQPQHF
-,TRBV10-2,TRBJ2-3,-,TGCGCCTACGGTCTAGGCTATACGCAGTATTTT,CAYGLGYTQYF
few,TRBV25-1,TRBJ1-5,-,TGTGCCAGCAGTGACGGGGGGAGTCAGCCCCAGCATTTT,CASSDGGSQPQHF
-,TRBV28,TRBJ2-7,TRBD2,TGTGCCAGCACCCATCTCCGACTAGCGGGGGGGCCAGACGAGCAGTACTTC,CASTHLRLAGGPDEQYF
-,TRBV11-2,TRBJ2-6,-,TGTGCCAGCAGCCCTAGAAGCTCTGGGGCAACCGTCCTGACTTTC,CASSPRSSGATVLTF
-,TRBV11-2,TRBJ2-2,-,TGTGCCAGCAGCTTAACTCCGAGATTCACGAGCACAGGGGAGCTGTTTTTT,CASSLTPRFTSTGELFF
few,TRBV5-6,TRBJ2-3,-,TGTGCCAGCAGCTTGGGAGTGGGCCTAGATACGCAGTATTTT,CASSLGVGLDTQYF
-,TRBV11-2,TRBJ1-1,-,TGTGTAAGCGGCTCCTCGAGAGGGGGGAGGACTGAAGCTTTCTTT,CVSGSSRGGRTEAFF
-,TRBV11-2,TRBJ1-2,-,TGTGCCTGCAGCCCTAGTAGGGCAGGAGGCTACACCTTC,CACSPSRAGGYTF
-,TRBV12-3/TRBV12-4,TRBJ1-1,TRBD1,TGTGCCAGCAACTGGACAGGGAGTGACGAAGCTTTCTTT,CASNWTGSDEAFF
many,TRBV5-1,TRBJ2-5,TRBD2,TGCGCCAGCAGCTTGGCTCATGGGACTAGCCAAGAGACCCAGTACTTC,CASSLAHGTSQETQYF
-,TRBV29-1,TRBJ2-7,-,TGCAGCGTGGCGACTATAAGCTCCTACGAGCAGTACTTC,CSVATISSYEQYF
-,TRBV29-1,TRBJ2-5,-,TGCAGCGCTGAAGGGGACATACTCCACCAAGAGACCCAGTACTTC,CSAEGDILHQETQYF
many,TRBV20-1,TRBJ1-1,-,TGCAGTGCCCTCTTAAACACTGAAGCTTTCTTT,CSALLNTEAFF
-,TRBV11-1,TRBJ1-1,-,TGTGCCAGCAGCGCCCGGCGGGGGGGGAGTACTGATGCTTTCTTT,CASSARRGGSTDAFF
few,TRBV28,TRBJ2-7,-,TGTGCCAGCAGTTTCAGGCTAGTGGGCGAGCAGTACTTC,CASSFRLVGEQYF
-,TRBV11-1,TRBJ2-1,TRBD2,TGTGCCAGCAGCTTTTCCAGCGGGGGGATTGAGCAGCTCTTC,CASSFSSGGIEQLF
many,TRBV11-3,TRBJ1-1,-,TGTGCCAGCAGCCCGGGCCAACGGACTGAAGCTTTCTTT,CASSPGQRTEAFF
-,TRBV5-1,TRBJ2-3,-,TGCGCCGGTAGGGTCTCAGCAAGCACAGATACGCAGTATTTT,CAGRVSASTDTQYF
-,TRBV20-1,TRBJ2-1,-,TGCAGTGCTAGAGACCGGGACGTGGGGACACGTGAGCAGTTCTTC,CSARDRDVGTREQFF
-,TRBV7-9,TRBJ2-2,-,TGTGCCAGCGCCGGCCGCGGCACCGGGGAGCTGTTTTTT,CASAGRGTGELFF
-,TRBV29-1,TRBJ1-1,-,TGCAGCGTACTGACAGGGAACACTGAAGCTTTCTTT,CSVLTGNTEAFF
-,TRBV4-2,TRBJ2-5,TRBD2,TGTGCCAGAAGCCAACCCCCTAGCGGGAGGGCCGTTGAGACCCGGTACTTC,CARSQPPSGRAVETRYF
many,TRBV20-1,TRBJ1-3,TRBD1,TGCAGTGCTAGAAAGGGGGCAGGAAACACCATATATTTT,CSARKGAGNTIYF
-,TRBV11-3,TRBJ2-1,TRBD2,TGTGCCAGTAACCATCTAGCGGGGGTTAACAATGAGCAGTTCTTC,CASNHLAGVNNEQFF
few,TRBV24-1,TRBJ2-1,TRBD2,TGTGCCACCAGTGGCTACGGGACTAGCGGGAGGAGGAGGCCGAATTACAATGAGCAGTTCTTC,CATSGYGTSGRRRPNYNEQFF
-,TRBV10-2,TRBJ1-3,-,TGCGCCAGCAGTTTAGGGACACTCAGCTCTGGAAACACCATATATTTT,CASSLGTLSSGNTIYF
few,TRBV28,TRBJ1-6,-,TGTGCCAGCAGTTCCGGACGGATAGATAATTCACCCCTCCACTTT,CASSSGRIDNSPLHF
-,TRBV5-1,TRBJ2-5,-,TGCGCCAGCAGCTACTCACAAGAGGCCCAGTACTTC,CASSYSQEAQYF
-,TRBV11-2,TRBJ2-3,-,TGTGCCAGCAGCTCCCTTAGCGGCCCTGGCACAGATACGCAGTATTTT,CASSSLSGPGTDTQYF
few,TRBV7-9,TRBJ2-7,TRBD2,TGTGCCAGCAGCTTATGGCTAGCGGGAGCGCCACTCCACGAGCAGTACTTC,CASSLWLAGAPLHEQYF
medium-sized,TRBV12-3/TRBV12-4,TRBJ1-4,-,TGTGCCAGCAGTCCTCGGGTAAAACTGTTTTTT,CASSPRVKLFF
-,TRBV12-3/TRBV12-4,TRBJ2-4,TRBD1,TGTGCCAGCAGCCCCAAGGACAGGGCTTACATTCAGTACTTC,CASSPKDRAYIQYF
-,TRBV15,TRBJ2-5,-,TGTGCCACCAGCAGAGAGCTGAACAGAGAGACCCAGTACTTC,CATSRELNRETQYF
many,TRBV6-2/TRBV6-3,TRBJ1-1,TRBD1,TGTGCCAGCAGAGAAATCCCAGGGGGCTACACTGAAGCTTTCTTT,CASREIPGGYTEAFF
-,TRBV6-1,TRBJ1-5,-,TGTGCCAGCAGTGAGAAAGGTTACGATCAGCCCCAGCATTTT,CASSEKGYDQPQHF
many,TRBV7-3,TRBJ2-1,-,TGTGCCAGCAGCGGGGGGTTTGGGACCAATGAGCAGTTCTTC,CASSGGFGTNEQFF
-,TRBV28,TRBJ2-4,TRBD2,TGTGTCAGCAGTTTATTTGGTAGCGGGGGGGCCAAAAACATTCAGTACTTC,CVSSLFGSGGAKNIQYF
many,TRBV5-5,TRBJ1-2,-,TGTGCCAGCAGCTTGGATCCGGCCTCCTATGGCTACACCTTC,CASSLDPASYGYTF
-,TRBV5-6,TRBJ2-7,-,TGTGCCGGCAGCTTAGACAGGTACTCCTACGAGCAGTACTTC,CAGSLDRYSYEQYF